The 26 T cell receptor beta chains listed next were all sequenced from one sample in a study of CD8+CD57+ T cells in acquired aplastic anemia. In patients chosen for sequencing, flow cytometry had shown CD8+CD57+ cell expansion. Genomic DNA provided the template from which TCR beta VDJ and CDR3 profiles were obtained. TCRdb analysed the reads with MiXCR anew, one entry per CDR3 protein. The sample includes over 150,000 distinct CDR3 sequences, 71% of them seen just once. The sample was sorted CD4+, CD8+, or CD8+CD57+ T cells (not recorded which) from PBMCs. These receptors came from a human donor with aplastic anemia.

This clonotype was observed once. The rearrangement uses TRBV20-1 and TRBJ1-2; D may be TRBD1 (5 bases). CDR1 DFQATT and CDR2 SNEGSKA come from the germline V gene (reference sequence). The CDR3 runs to 12 residues. CDR3 sequence reads: CAEGTSVYGYTF. The DNA for the CDR3 is TGCGCCGAGGGGACGTCGGTCTATGGCTACACCTTC.

Details on this clonotype: A read error may account for a junction end that differs from germline. The rearrangement links TRBV7-9 to TRBJ1-3; D ambiguous. The germline CDR1 and CDR2 sequences are SEHNR and FQNEAQ (reference sequence). There are 14 residues in the CDR3. This CDR3 is CASSSPGSGSTIYF. In DNA, the CDR3 is TGTGCCAGCAGCTCCCCGGGCTCTGGAAGCACCATATATTTT. Together with reference TRBV7-9 and TRBJ1-3, the CDR3 gives the full variable domain: DTGVSQNPRHKITKRGQNVTFRCDPISEHNRLYWYRQTLGQGPEFLTYFQNEAQLEKSRLLSDRFSAERPKGSFSTLEIQRTEQGDSAMYLCASSSPGSGSTIYFGEGSWLTVV.

This clonotype was seen just once. V and J are TRBV29-1 and TRBJ2-3, with 11 bases fitting TRBD2. V lost 6 bases to trimming and J lost 3 bases; unmatched junction nucleotides: 2. This CDR3 has 13 amino acids. Germline V gene sequence: CDR1 SQVTM, CDR2 ANQGSEA. CDR3 region: CSVTSGNTDTQYF. The CDR3 DNA reads TGCAGCGTGACTAGCGGGAATACAGATACGCAGTATTTT.

The rearrangement links TRBV7-9 to TRBJ2-5, with D unclear. The germline V gene encodes CDR1 SEHNR and CDR2 FQNEAQ (reference sequence). The CDR3 is made up of 13 amino acids. Trimming took off 8 bases at V and 0 bases at J, with 10 bases between the two ends. The chain's CDR3 is CASLDPYQETQYF. The DNA of the CDR3 is TGTGCCAGCTTAGATCCGTACCAAGAGACCCAGTACTTC. The full variable domain, with the rest looked up from reference TRBV7-9 and TRBJ2-5, is DTGVSQNPRHKITKRGQNVTFRCDPISEHNRLYWYRQTLGQGPEFLTYFQNEAQLEKSRLLSDRFSAERPKGSFSTLEIQRTEQGDSAMYLCASLDPYQETQYFGPGTRLLVL.

The chain is built from TRBV7-3 and TRBJ2-7, with 9 bases identical to TRBD2. J lost 4 bases, V lost 5 bases, and 21 bases had no gene match. The CDR3 is 19 residues long. Germline V CDR1 and CDR2: SGHTA, FQGTGA. This CDR3 is CASSPGTSSRRIAGYEQYF. In DNA, the CDR3 is TGTGCCAGCAGCCCTGGGACTAGCTCTCGCCGAATCGCAGGGTACGAGCAGTACTTC.

In this sample, this clonotype turned up once. The J gene is TRBJ2-3, the V gene TRBV20-1; D might be TRBD2 (6 bases). V lost 4 bases to trimming and J lost 0 bases, with 20 bases between them. Germline CDR1 DFQATT, CDR2 SNEGSKA (reference sequence). The CDR3 runs 17 residues. CDR3 bases: TGCAGTGCTACAGGACAAGACACTAGCCCGAGCACAGATACGCAGTATTTT. Translating it yields CSATGQDTSPSTDTQYF.

This chain joins TRBV9 and TRBJ1-4; tentative D call: TRBD1 (5 bases). The CDR3 sequence is 16 residues long. V lost 4 bases and J 4 bases, leaving 17 bases between the germline ends. Germline CDR1 and CDR2: SGDLS and YYNGEE. The CDR3 here is CASSTSPGTVNEKLFF. CDR3 in DNA: TGTGCCAGCAGCACTTCGCCCGGGACCGTTAATGAAAAACTGTTTTTT. The entire variable domain, with the rest obtained from reference TRBV9 and TRBJ1-4, is as follows: DSGVTQTPKHLITATGQRVTLRCSPRSGDLSVYWYQQSLDQGLQFLIQYYNGEERAKGNILERFSAQQFPDLHSELNLSSLELGDSALYFCASSTSPGTVNEKLFFGSGTQLSVL.

V and J are TRBV9 and TRBJ1-6, with D perhaps matching TRBD1 (5 bases). There are 12 residues in the CDR3. CDR1 and CDR2 (germline): SGDLS, YYNGEE. Trimming removed 7 bases from V and 7 bases from J, with 9 bases in between. The CDR3 DNA sequence: TGTGCCAGCGCAGGGACGAATTCACCCCTCCACTTT. Residues: CASAGTNSPLHF.

This chain connects TRBV15 to TRBJ2-7, with D unclear. The CDR3 consists of 13 residues. Germline-derived CDR1 and CDR2 are LNHNV and YYDKDF (reference sequence). V shed 0 bases and J shed 2 bases, with 5 bases lying between them. This CDR3 reads CATSRDGAYEQYF. The CDR3 DNA sequence: TGTGCCACCAGCAGAGATGGGGCCTACGAGCAGTACTTC.

CDR3 loop: CASSDSAGSNQPQYF. The CDR3 nucleotides read TGTGCCAGCAGTGATTCCGCCGGTAGCAATCAGCCCCAGTACTTC. V and J are TRBV6-1 and TRBJ2-5; no clear D. The CDR3 has 15 residues. Germline CDR1 reads MNHNS; CDR2 reads SASEGT. Trimming left V 3 bases short and J 9 bases short, with 20 bases between.

This chain uses TRBV20-1 with TRBJ1-1; no firm D call. The CDR3 covers 15 residues. V shed 3 bases and J shed 1 base, with 15 bases lying between them. Germline V gene data show CDR1 as DFQATT and CDR2 as SNEGSKA (reference sequence). Here the CDR3 DNA reads TGCAGTGCTAGGAGTTTCGAGGGTCCGAACACTGAAGCTTTCTTT. Translating gives CSARSFEGPNTEAFF.

J is TRBJ2-1 and V is TRBV29-1; D is ambiguous. This CDR3 is built from 11 residues. Trimming took 5 bases from V and 9 from J, leaving 11 bases between them. Germline lookup yields CDR1 SQVTM and CDR2 ANQGSEA. In DNA form, the CDR3 reads TGCAGCGTTTTGCGCGTGGGTGAGCAGTTCTTC. Amino acid sequence: CSVLRVGEQFF.

This chain links TRBV5-4 with TRBJ2-7, with a tentative D call TRBD1 (5 bases). The CDR3 loop spans 14 amino acids. V was trimmed by 1 base and J by 2 bases, leaving 10 bases between them. Germline loops: CDR1 SGHNT, CDR2 YYREEE (reference sequence). CDR3 DNA: TGTGCCAGCAGCTTGTTTCAGGGTGCCTACGAGCAGTACTTC. As protein: CASSLFQGAYEQYF.

J is TRBJ2-3 and V is TRBV9; D might be TRBD2 (5 bases). The V end was cut by 0 bases, the J end by 6 bases, with 5 bases between. The CDR3 runs 12 residues. CDR1 is SGDLS, CDR2 YYNGEE, per germline. The CDR3 DNA is TGTGCCAGCAGCGTAGTAGCGGATACGCAGTATTTT. Residues: CASSVVADTQYF.

This chain connects TRBV29-1 to TRBJ1-1, with TRBD1 matching 10 bases. After removal of 6 bases from V and 4 bases from J, the junction contained 8 bases not matched to a gene. Germline V gene data show CDR1 as SQVTM and CDR2 as ANQGSEA. The CDR3 is 14 amino acids. The CDR3 DNA reads as TGCAGCGTAGCGACAGGGGGCATGGGCACTGAAGCTTTCTTT. This gives the protein CSVATGGMGTEAFF. The whole variable domain, filled in from reference TRBV29-1 and TRBJ1-1, reads SAVISQKPSRDICQRGTSLTIQCQVDSQVTMMFWYRQQPGQSLTLIATANQGSEATYESGFVIDKFPISRPNLTFSTLTVSNMSPEDSSIYLCSVATGGMGTEAFFGQGTRLTVV.

V gene TRBV10-3 combines with J gene TRBJ1-1; D remains ambiguous. Germline CDR1 reads ENHRY; CDR2 reads SYGVKD. V shed 2 bases and J shed 8 bases, with 6 bases lying between them. The CDR3 has 11 residues. For the CDR3, the DNA is TGTGCCATCAGTGAGAGGCTAGAAGCTTTCTTT. It is translated as CAISERLEAFF.

This sequence joins TRBV7-9 and TRBJ2-5, with D perhaps matching TRBD1 (6 bases). This CDR3 has 14 residues. V dropped 6 bases and J dropped 5 bases, with 16 bases sitting between them. The germline gives CDR1 SEHNR, CDR2 FQNEAQ (reference sequence). CDR3 loop: CASRAGTPGETQYF. Here the CDR3 DNA reads TGTGCCAGCAGGGCCGGGACACCCGGGGAGACCCAGTACTTC. Using reference TRBV7-9 and TRBJ2-5 for the parts outside the CDR3, the full variable domain is DTGVSQNPRHKITKRGQNVTFRCDPISEHNRLYWYRQTLGQGPEFLTYFQNEAQLEKSRLLSDRFSAERPKGSFSTLEIQRTEQGDSAMYLCASRAGTPGETQYFGPGTRLLVL.

The CDR3 sequence: CASSAGTGGYNEQFF. CDR3 DNA sequence: TGTGCCAGCAGTGCCGGGACAGGGGGCTACAATGAGCAGTTCTTC. The chain employs TRBV6-4 and TRBJ2-1, with 11 bases lining up with TRBD1. The CDR3 covers 15 residues. V lost 4 bases to trimming and J lost 3 bases; unmatched junction nucleotides: 2. Per the germline V gene, CDR1 is MRHNA and CDR2 is SNTAGT.

This CDR3 reads CASSLAPSRENYGYTF. The CDR3 nucleotides are TGTGCCAGCAGCTTAGCCCCTTCTAGGGAGAACTATGGCTACACCTTC. The chain employs TRBV7-2 and TRBJ1-2; D is ambiguous. The CDR3 is made up of 16 amino acids. The germline V gene has CDR1 SGHTA and CDR2 FQGNSA. V gave up 0 bases and J gave up 2 bases, with 13 bases separating them.

This clonotype was detected a few times. The CDR3 region has the DNA TGTGCCAGCAGCTTAGCCCGGGGGACCTACAATGAGCAGTTCTTC. It specifies CASSLARGTYNEQFF. This chain joins TRBV7-2 and TRBJ2-1; a possible D gene is TRBD2 (6 bases). Per germline, CDR1 SGHTA and CDR2 FQGNSA. The germline V and J ends were trimmed by 0 bases and 2 bases, with 8 bases remaining between them. The CDR3 has 15 residues.

The rearrangement links TRBV20-1 to TRBJ2-7; 14 nucleotides match TRBD2. CDR1 DFQATT and CDR2 SNEGSKA come from the germline V gene (reference sequence). CDR3 length: 18 residues. The J segment lost 3 bases and the V segment lost 1 base, leaving 11 bases of the junction unmatched. This chain's CDR3 is CSARASGLAGVRLYEQYF. In DNA, the CDR3 is TGCAGTGCTAGAGCCTCGGGACTAGCGGGAGTTAGGCTCTACGAGCAGTACTTC.

A note on this clonotype: Its ends do not fully match the called genes, so a read error is possible. The chain is built from TRBV5-1 and TRBJ2-3, with unresolved D. Germline loops: CDR1 SGHRS, CDR2 YFSETQ. CDR3 size: 14 residues. CDR3 sequence: CASSLGLSSDTQYF. The CDR3 DNA follows: TGCGCCAGCAGCTTAGGTCTCAGTTCAGATACGCAGTACTTT.

This clonotype was picked up many times. The gene calls are TRBV10-3 and TRBJ2-7; no definite D call. The germline gives CDR1 ENHRY, CDR2 SYGVKD. This CDR3 spans 16 amino acids. The V and J ends lost 8 bases and 0 bases respectively, with 20 bases between them. Here the CDR3 DNA reads TGTGCCATCTCACCATTATCAGGCCAAAGCTCCTACGAGCAGTACTTC. Its translation is CAISPLSGQSSYEQYF.

The V and J genes are TRBV20-1 and TRBJ2-1, with 8 bases aligning to TRBD2. V shed 0 bases and J 2 bases; nucleotides not matched to a gene: 9. This CDR3 has 17 amino acids. The germline V gene encodes CDR1 DFQATT and CDR2 SNEGSKA (reference sequence). CDR3 sequence reads: CSARDPRGAGAYNEQFF. The CDR3 nucleotides read TGCAGTGCTAGAGATCCCCGGGGAGCGGGGGCCTACAATGAGCAGTTCTTC.

The V call is TRBV5-1, the J call TRBJ1-1; no clear D gene. Germline assignment: CDR1 SGHRS and CDR2 YFSETQ. V was clipped by 0 bases and J by 4 bases, with 7 bases between them. The CDR3 covers 13 residues. The CDR3 sequence is CASSLDMTTEAFF. CDR3 bases: TGCGCCAGCAGCTTGGACATGACCACTGAAGCTTTCTTT.

The CDR3 loop reads CSASVGSSYEQYF. CDR3 coding DNA: TGCAGTGCTAGTGTTGGAAGCTCCTACGAGCAGTACTTC. The chain carries TRBV20-1 and TRBJ2-7; D remains unclear. V lost 3 bases to trimming and J lost 0 bases, with 9 bases between them. Germline CDR1 and CDR2: DFQATT and SNEGSKA (reference sequence). CDR3 length: 13 residues.